One sample yielded the 22 T cell receptor beta chains listed below, sequenced in a study of control samples from healthy donors and cancer patients. Some clones are missing from TCRdb's copy, which holds only in-frame ones; the method was immunoSEQ multiplex PCR. The sample includes approximately 230,000 clones, more than 65% of them seen just once. The specimen was PBMCs. The receptors were sampled from a woman aged 55-70 years with lung cancer.

This clone appeared a single time. The J gene is TRBJ2-7, the V gene TRBV29-1; 9 positions match TRBD1. In germline, CDR1 is SQVTM, CDR2 ANQGSEA. Trimming took 7 bases from V and 2 from J; bases not matched to a gene: 3. CDR3 length: 12 residues. CDR3 amino acids: CSAQGAAYEQYF. The CDR3 DNA follows: TGCAGCGCACAGGGGGCGGCCTACGAGCAGTACTTC.

The genes are TRBV5-6 and TRBJ1-1; perhaps TRBD1 as D (6 bases). CDR1 and CDR2 (germline): SGHDT, YYEEEE. With 2 bases removed from V and 1 base from J, the gap between germline ends came to 9 bases. The CDR3 contains 14 residues. CDR3 in DNA: TGTGCCAGCAGCTTTGGGACATCGAACACTGAAGCTTTCTTT. The encoded protein is CASSFGTSNTEAFF.

This clone was detected a few times. This chain joins TRBV2 and TRBJ2-7; D possibly corresponds to TRBD1 (5 bases). The V gene's germline CDR1 is SNHLY and CDR2 FYNNEI. The germline V and J ends were trimmed by 4 bases and 0 bases, with 10 bases remaining between them. The CDR3 has 14 residues. CDR3 sequence: CASSGTQSSYEQYF. CDR3 in DNA: TGTGCCAGCAGTGGGACACAGAGCTCCTACGAGCAGTACTTC.

The chain employs TRBV24-1 and TRBJ2-7; the D gene is possibly TRBD1 (5 bases). Trimming took off 4 bases at V and 7 bases at J, with 16 bases between the two ends. Germline CDR1 and CDR2: KGHDR and SFDVKD. The length of the CDR3 is 14 residues. The CDR3 protein is CATSDPRVTDEQYF. The CDR3 DNA follows: TGTGCCACCAGTGACCCCAGGGTAACTGATGAGCAGTACTTC.

The chain combines TRBV27 with TRBJ1-1, with D tentatively TRBD1 (5 bases). Trimming removed 7 bases from V and 2 bases from J, with 17 bases in between. Germline CDR1 and CDR2: MNHEY and SMNVEV (reference sequence). CDR3 length: 15 residues. CDR3 nucleotide sequence: TGTGCCAGCAAAGCGAGGGGCCAGACTAACACTGAAGCTTTCTTT. As protein: CASKARGQTNTEAFF.

This clone has a handful of counts. V usage is TRBV7-9 and J usage is TRBJ1-3; D gene unclear. Germline V gene sequence: CDR1 SEHNR, CDR2 FQNEAQ (reference sequence). Deletions cut 5 bases from V and 0 bases from J, with 11 bases between. The length of the CDR3 is 15 residues. CDR3 nucleotides: TGTGCCAGCAGCCGATGGGCATTCTCTGGAAACACCATATATTTT. Residues: CASSRWAFSGNTIYF.

The J gene is TRBJ1-1, the V gene TRBV7-9; 10 bases agree with TRBD1. CDR1 is SEHNR, CDR2 FQNEAQ, per germline (reference sequence). The CDR3 is 15 residues long. The junction had 7 bases not matched to a gene; V was cut back by 9 bases and J by 0 bases. Written as DNA, the CDR3 is TGTGCCAGTGCGGGACAGGGGACCATGAACACTGAAGCTTTCTTT. Residues: CASAGQGTMNTEAFF.

The chain employs TRBV5-6 and TRBJ1-2; D gene ambiguous. CDR3 length: 13 amino acids. Trimming removed 4 bases at V and 4 bases at J, with 11 bases between. Germline assignment: CDR1 SGHDT and CDR2 YYEEEE. The CDR3: CASSPRRSYGYTF. CDR3 nucleotides: TGTGCCAGCAGCCCTCGTCGCAGCTATGGCTACACCTTC.

The genes are TRBV5-1 and TRBJ2-2; 8 bases match TRBD1. The CDR3 is 16 residues long. Germline CDR1 SGHRS, CDR2 YFSETQ. J gave up 4 bases and V 0 bases, and 5 bases lay outside the gene matches. Here the CDR3 reads CASSLEAGGSTGELFF. The CDR3 DNA follows: TGCGCCAGCAGCTTGGAGGCAGGGGGCAGCACCGGGGAGCTGTTTTTT. Full variable domain (missing parts from reference TRBV5-1 and TRBJ2-2): KAGVTQTPRYLIKTRGQQVTLSCSPISGHRSVSWYQQTPGQGLQFLFEYFSETQRNKGNFPGRFSGRQFSNSRSEMNVSTLELGDSALYLCASSLEAGGSTGELFFGEGSRLTVL.

The gene calls are TRBV28 and TRBJ2-5, with TRBD2 matching over 9 bases. This CDR3 spans 15 amino acids. Unmatched junction bases numbered 8, after V lost 5 bases and J lost 4 bases. Germline V gene lookup returns CDR1 MDHEN and CDR2 SYDVKM. The CDR3, as DNA: TGTGCCAGCAGTCTGGGGGCGGGAGGGCCAGAGACCCAGTACTTC. Protein sequence: CASSLGAGGPETQYF.

CDR3 residues: CASRGSLARNTGELFF. The CDR3 nucleotides read TGTGCCAGCAGGGGAAGTCTAGCGCGGAACACCGGGGAGCTGTTTTTT. The genes are TRBV2 and TRBJ2-2; D may be TRBD2 (6 bases). The V gene's germline CDR1 is SNHLY and CDR2 FYNNEI. The CDR3 extends over 16 amino acids. With 6 bases removed from V and 1 base from J, the gap between germline ends came to 15 bases.

V is TRBV27 and J is TRBJ2-7, with D uncertain. The ends were cut back, 2 bases at V and 0 bases at J, with 11 bases in the middle. The germline V gene has CDR1 MNHEY and CDR2 SMNVEV (reference sequence). This CDR3 has 15 amino acids. The CDR3 coding sequence is TGTGCCAGCAGTTTAGCCGGACCCCGCTCCTACGAGCAGTACTTC. Translation gives CASSLAGPRSYEQYF.

This clone was seen only once. V gene TRBV19 combines with J gene TRBJ1-3, with D possibly matching TRBD1 (5 bases). Germline V CDR1 and CDR2: LNHDA, SQIVND (reference sequence). V shed 5 bases and J shed 0 bases, with 14 bases lying between them. This CDR3 spans 16 amino acids. DNA of the CDR3: TGTGCCAGTAGTTCCTTCAGGGCGCTCTCTGGAAACACCATATATTTT. Encoded protein: CASSSFRALSGNTIYF.

This clone was recorded a few times. The CDR3 bases are TGTGCCAGATCCAGGGGGCGCGAATACGAGCAGTACTTC. Protein sequence: CARSRGREYEQYF. V is TRBV2 and J is TRBJ2-7; TRBD1 agrees at 8 bases. Looked up from germline, CDR1 is SNHLY and CDR2 is FYNNEI. Trimming at V came to 9 bases and at J to 4 bases, leaving 8 bases not matched to a gene. The CDR3 contains 13 residues.

CDR3 sequence reads: CATSGDYGYTF. The CDR3 DNA reads as TGTGCCACCAGCGGGGACTATGGCTACACCTTC. The chain couples TRBV15 to TRBJ1-2; D remains ambiguous. The CDR3 loop spans 11 amino acids. CDR1 LNHNV and CDR2 YYDKDF come from the germline V gene (reference sequence). Trimming removed 5 bases at V and 3 bases at J, with 4 bases between.

This chain links TRBV18 with TRBJ2-2; no firm D call. The CDR3 has 14 amino acids. The germline gives CDR1 KGHSH, CDR2 LQKENI. V was cut by 6 bases and J by 1 base, with 9 bases left in between. CDR3 DNA sequence: TGTGCCAGCTCCCCCAAGATGAACACCGGGGAGCTGTTTTTT. Translated: CASSPKMNTGELFF.

The chain joins TRBV28 to TRBJ1-5; D ambiguous. The CDR3 is 13 amino acids. Trimming cost V 5 bases and J 3 bases, with 8 bases left between them. Germline CDR1 MDHEN, CDR2 SYDVKM. As DNA, the CDR3 is TGTGCCAGCAGTGTGCCGCCCAATCAGCCCCAGCATTTT. This encodes CASSVPPNQPQHF.

This sequence joins TRBV4-1 and TRBJ1-3, with 7 bases matching TRBD1. From germline, CDR1 is MGHRA and CDR2 YSYEKL. The CDR3 totals 17 residues. Trimming cost V 0 bases and J 0 bases; bases outside gene matches: 5. CDR3 sequence (DNA): TGCGCCAGCAGCCAAGAGACAGGGCCCTCCTCTGGAAACACCATATATTTT. Translating it yields CASSQETGPSSGNTIYF.

The V gene is TRBV10-2, the J gene TRBJ2-5, with 8 bases that match TRBD2. Germline V gives CDR1 WSHSY, CDR2 SAAADI. The junction had 11 bases not matched to a gene; V was cut back by 6 bases and J by 5 bases. This CDR3 spans 15 amino acids. The chain's CDR3 is CASRVLAGGSETQYF. In DNA, the CDR3 is TGCGCCAGCAGGGTCCTCGCGGGGGGATCGGAGACCCAGTACTTC.

This chain uses TRBV27 with TRBJ2-5, with TRBD1 matching 7 bases. CDR1 is MNHEY and CDR2 is SMNVEV in the germline V gene (reference sequence). This CDR3 region has 13 residues. Trimming removed 8 bases from V and 5 bases from J; junction bases left unmatched: 8. This CDR3 is CASSTGFQETQYF. CDR3 nucleotide sequence: TGTGCCAGCTCGACAGGGTTTCAGGAGACCCAGTACTTC.

The rearrangement links TRBV7-2 to TRBJ2-7, with D tentatively TRBD1 (5 bases). The CDR3 spans 14 residues. The V gene lost 2 bases and the J gene lost 0 bases, with 8 bases spanning the gap. Germline CDR1 and CDR2: SGHTA and FQGNSA. CDR3 nucleotide sequence: TGTGCCAGCAGCTTAATGGACACCTCCTACGAGCAGTACTTC. This encodes CASSLMDTSYEQYF.

This clone has a single count. The chain is built from TRBV7-3 and TRBJ2-3, with D maybe TRBD2 (5 bases). V lost 5 bases and J 5 bases, leaving 11 bases between the germline ends. CDR3 length equals 13 residues. Germline V gene sequence: CDR1 SGHTA, CDR2 FQGTGA. This CDR3 is CASSPGRGDTQYF. The CDR3 DNA reads as TGTGCCAGCAGCCCCGGTCGGGGAGATACGCAGTATTTT.